Given below is one T cell receptor (beta chain) in context. This entry belongs to a study of neoadjuvant anti-PD-1 for oral cavity cancer. Turning to the study itself: Patients mostly received three to four biweekly nivolumab doses at 3 mg/kg before surgery.

Trimming took 1 base from V and 1 from J; bases not matched to a gene: 12. The CDR3 runs to 17 residues. Germline values: CDR1 SQVTM, CDR2 ANQGSEA. The data were produced by immunoSEQ multiplex PCR, yet TCRdb's version contains in-frame clones alone and is incomplete. In the table there are around 15,000 clones, 60% to 80% of which are singletons. Patients had newly diagnosed, untreated stage II-IVA oral cavity squamous cell carcinoma. The sequences come from PBMCs, collected before nivolumab (anti-PD-1) treatment. The gene calls are TRBV29-1 and TRBJ2-7; 8 bases are a match to TRBD1. This receptor was taken from a person between 40 and 85 years old with oral cavity squamous cell carcinoma. The CDR3 DNA sequence: TGCAGCGTTGAAGGCACAGGGGGGCCATCCTCATCCTACGAGCAGTACTTC. It codes for CSVEGTGGPSSSYEQYF.